The entry below describes one T cell receptor beta chain. The target of this receptor is not known. No qualities accompany the bases; no much larger clone lies one base away. Amplification of TCR beta CDR3 regions was carried out from RNA transcripts. A first-round RT-PCR of the TCR CDR3 used the HTBI primer set with the Qiagen OneStep RT-PCR kit. The libraries were constructed in a second round of multiplex PCR and then size-selected and purified. Libraries were sequenced paired-end with 100 bp reads on an Illumina HiSeq2000. For the original study's pipeline: SOAPnuke was used to process the raw data, removing reads that contained adapters or uncalled bases, had a mean Phred below 15, or lacked an exact match to the constant primer or identifier. COPE v1.2.5 was used to merge high-quality paired reads, and clonotypes were defined as unique nucleotide sequences. MiTCR v1.1 was used to align clonotypes to the IMGT TRBV, TRBD and TRBJ reference segments. Only V-J combinations with frequency above 0.0001, covering 99% to 99.2% of repertoires, were analysed. The TCS score was defined as F50 (clonal expansion) divided by E x V (chaos), with BLOSUM62-based TCRdist calculated between CDR3 peptides within each V-J. Welch's t-statistics and random forest reduced roughly 540 V-J features to about 13, which were used in a naive Bayes classifier (R e1071). TCRdb trimmed public reads at Q25 via fastp, called clones via MiXCR and kept in-frame beta chains. Under each unique CDR3 protein, matching rows form one entry showing the most common genes and DNA. TCRdb's processing, not the authors' own work, is the source of the V and J calls. The sample yields about 290,000 distinct CDR3 sequences; roughly an eighth were counted once. Of the sample, approximately 7.9% falls within the top ten clones.

The CDR3 numbers 13 residues from cysteine through phenylalanine. Only the CDR3 DNA is retained, 39 bases long and in frame from the first base. The germline ends are 6 bases apart after V is trimmed by 4 bases and J by 2 bases. CDR1 is given as KGHSH and CDR2 as LQKENI, both from the germline V gene. The data stem from a study of T cells in Graves' hyperthyroidism and ophthalmopathy (dated by TCRdb to about 2019). General notes on the study: Peripheral blood samples were taken at the time of initial diagnosis, prior to any treatment. The 90 to 100 discovery patients were randomly split 7:3 into training and test sets. The paper reports TCR Vbeta CDR3 sequencing of approximately 130 peripheral blood samples: some 44 ophthalmopathy, under 85 hyperthyroidism and approximately 17 progressor patients. An independent validation cohort of about 19 hyperthyroidism patients and 17 patients who later progressed to ophthalmopathy tested prospective prediction of ophthalmopathy. To identify distinguishing TCR V-J signatures, a discovery cohort of about 100 patients was used, comprising 43 with Graves' ophthalmopathy and 55 to 65 with stable Graves' hyperthyroidism. The study also compared thyroid tissue and blood T-cell repertoires from over 5 Graves' hyperthyroidism patients. Once sampling was done, hyperthyroidism patients were given methimazole at a starting dose of 30 mg daily, whereas ophthalmopathy patients were given high-dose intravenous methylprednisolone.

Findings and caveats that apply to the study as a whole: In validation, the model predicted progression to ophthalmopathy a median of about 6 months before onset, with 70% to 71% sensitivity and about 75% specificity. Blood samples also contained most of the expanded thyroid clonotypes (frequency above 0.001), which suggests that blood repertoires may reflect thyroid immune responses. Sample size was not statistically predetermined, and blinding of investigators to group allocation was not performed. A model built on a 13 V-J signature distinguished ophthalmopathy from stable hyperthyroidism, reaching around 88% sensitivity and about 81% specificity in cross-validation and 80%/75% in testing.

Stable Graves' hyperthyroidism was defined as the absence of progression to ophthalmopathy over 18 months of follow-up. Hyperthyroidism patients were newly diagnosed, had a disease duration of under 2 months, and were aged 18 to 65 years. The study excluded patients with uncontrolled infections, other autoimmune diseases, pregnancy or lactation. Diagnoses were based on clinical symptoms, serum thyroxine and TRAb, thyroid ultrasound and orbital computed tomography. PBMCs were separated from over 9 ml of fresh peripheral blood using Ficoll-Paque density gradient centrifugation. Trizol reagent was used to extract total RNA, and RNA quality was then checked on an Agilent 2100 Bioanalyzer.

Material for sequencing was blood. The V and J genes are TRBV18 and TRBJ1-5, with the D gene not clear enough to name. The origin of this receptor is a woman aged 40 to 50 with Graves' hyperthyroidism. The DNA sequence reads TGTGCCAGCTCACGGGATTGCAATCAGCCCCAGCATTTT. Translated, this gives CASSRDCNQPQHF. The variable domain in full, with residues beyond the CDR3 obtained from the reference TRBV18 and TRBJ1-5 genes, is NAGVMQNPRHLVRRRGQEARLRCSPMKGHSHVYWYRQLPEEGLKFMVYLQKENIIDESGMPKERFSAEFPKEGPSILRIQQVVRGDSAAYFCASSRDCNQPQHFGDGTRLSIL.